The clone carrying this TCR beta chain was seen a handful of times. The V and J ends lost 0 bases and 6 bases respectively, with 9 bases between them. This CDR3 is 14 amino acids long. The V gene's germline CDR1 is SGHVS and CDR2 FNYEAQ. This sample is part of a study of T-cell memory formation after mild COVID-19. TCRdb itself ran the 5' RACE reads through MiXCR, one entry per CDR3 protein. The sample includes about 110,000 distinct CDR3 sequences, 22% of them seen just once. This rearrangement joins TRBV7-6 to TRBJ2-1; D may be TRBD2 (5 bases). The source material was PBMCs or a T cell subset sorted from them (not recorded which). The origin of this receptor is a man between 18 and 35 years old who had mild COVID-19 (a few samples of this study predate the infection). Cell type and time point are not known. CDR3 protein: CASSLARESNEQFF. The CDR3 DNA sequence: TGTGCCAGCAGCTTAGCCCGGGAATCCAATGAGCAGTTCTTC. Drawing the rest from reference TRBV7-6 and TRBJ2-1, the complete variable domain is GAGVSQSPRYKVTKRGQDVALRCDPISGHVSLYWYRQALGQGPEFLTYFNYEAQQDKSGLPNDRFSAERPEGSISTLTIQRTEQRDSAMYRCASSLARESNEQFFGPGTRLTVL.